The TCR beta chain under discussion was sequenced for a study of response to subunit inactivated influenza vaccine. Study findings and constraints: Authors suggested that a seasonal influenza vaccination recruits few new T cells each time.

The sample holds a few counts of this clonotype. Its antigen is not known. The V and J ends lost 3 bases and 5 bases respectively, with 12 bases between them. This CDR3 comprises 13 residues. Germline loops: CDR1 SQVTM, CDR2 ANQGSEA. TCRdb processed the RT-PCR reads anew with MiXCR; each CDR3 protein has one entry. The sample yields about 540,000 distinct CDR3 sequences, 13% to 15% seen once. The material was PBMCs from blood, obtained 12 days after vaccination. This clonotype was sampled from a man aged 50 to 59 who received an inactivated influenza vaccine. This chain connects TRBV29-1 to TRBJ2-3, with a possible D match to TRBD2 (5 bases). The CDR3: CSVDRPAGDTQYF. CDR3 sequence (DNA): TGCAGCGTTGACAGGCCGGCGGGAGATACGCAGTATTTT.